These 29 T cell receptor beta chains share one sample of origin, sequenced in a study of T-cell reconstitution after alpha-beta-depleted transplantation in children. Preparation of the TCRbeta library used unique molecular identifiers. A single record per CDR3 protein comes from TCRdb applying MiXCR to the PCR reads. The sample has some 640,000 distinct CDR3 sequences, roughly 15% seen once. The specimen comprised PBMCs from the stem cell graft donor, sampled from the stem cell graft. The receptors were sampled from a human donor who donated a stem cell graft to a child with acute myeloid leukemia.

In regard to this clonotype: Since a much larger clone is just one base distant, this may be a read error. The J gene is TRBJ1-1, the V gene TRBV9; 9 bases map to TRBD1. This CDR3 has 15 residues. V trimming: 3 bases; J trimming: 0 bases; junction bases outside the gene matches: 3. CDR1 is SGDLS, CDR2 YYNGEE, per germline. In nucleotides, the CDR3 is TGTGCCAGCAGCGCGAGACAGGGGGTGAACACTGAAGCTTTCTTT. Its protein product is CASSARQGVNTEAFF.

The chain employs TRBV15 and TRBJ2-5, with D perhaps TRBD2 (5 bases). Germline V gives CDR1 LNHNV, CDR2 YYDKDF (reference sequence). Trimming removed 0 bases from V and 5 bases from J, with 16 bases in between. The CDR3 contains 16 residues. In DNA form, the CDR3 reads TGTGCCACCAGCAGAGATAGGGAGACCCCCTGGGAGACCCAGTACTTC. Encoded protein: CATSRDRETPWETQYF. Complete variable domain (other parts from reference TRBV15 and TRBJ2-5): DAMVIQNPRYQVTQFGKPVTLSCSQTLNHNVMYWYQQKSSQAPKLLFHYYDKDFNNEADTPDNFQSRRPNTSFCFLDIRSPGLGDTAMYLCATSRDRETPWETQYFGPGTRLLVL.

This clonotype was recorded a few times. The chain has TRBV20-1 and TRBJ2-1, with D perhaps matching TRBD1 (6 bases). Germline V gene data show CDR1 as DFQATT and CDR2 as SNEGSKA (reference sequence). The CDR3 has 16 amino acids. Trimming took 6 bases from V and 5 from J, leaving 23 bases between them. CDR3: CSAKVGASLINNEQFF. DNA for the CDR3: TGCAGTGCCAAAGTGGGGGCCTCACTAATAAACAATGAGCAGTTCTTC.

This clonotype was recorded many times. J is TRBJ2-2 and V is TRBV20-1; D gene unclear. Germline V CDR1 and CDR2: DFQATT, SNEGSKA (reference sequence). This CDR3 is built from 12 residues. Trimming removed 1 base at V and 6 bases at J, with 6 bases between. The CDR3 bases are TGCAGTGCTAGAGTGCCAGCCGGGGAGCTGTTTTTT. Its translation is CSARVPAGELFF.

A few counts support this clonotype. The gene calls are TRBV9 and TRBJ2-7; D remains ambiguous. The germline V and J ends were trimmed by 0 bases and 5 bases, with 9 bases remaining between them. Germline V gene sequence: CDR1 SGDLS, CDR2 YYNGEE. The CDR3 contains 13 residues. The CDR3 here is CASSVGGWDEQYF. The CDR3 coding sequence is TGTGCCAGCAGCGTAGGTGGCTGGGACGAGCAGTACTTC.

This clonotype was observed a handful of times. The chain couples TRBV20-1 to TRBJ2-1; 8 nucleotides match TRBD1. Germline V CDR1 and CDR2: DFQATT, SNEGSKA (reference sequence). CDR3 length: 15 residues. V dropped 5 bases and J dropped 9; count of bases not matched to a gene: 15. The CDR3 is CSAPDLRAGGAEQFF. In DNA form, the CDR3 reads TGCAGTGCTCCCGACCTCAGGGCAGGGGGCGCTGAGCAGTTCTTC.

This clonotype appeared a few times. The CDR3 reads CASSLARGVRQETQYF. In DNA form, the CDR3 reads TGTGCCAGCAGCTTAGCGCGGGGAGTTCGGCAAGAGACCCAGTACTTC. The V gene is TRBV7-2, the J gene TRBJ2-5, with D maybe TRBD2 (6 bases). V dropped 0 bases and J dropped 2 bases, with 13 bases sitting between them. Germline values: CDR1 SGHTA, CDR2 FQGNSA. The CDR3 runs to 16 residues.

This clonotype has a count of ten or more. This chain uses TRBV10-3 with TRBJ1-1, with D perhaps TRBD1 (6 bases). This CDR3 has 12 amino acids. The germline V gene has CDR1 ENHRY and CDR2 SYGVKD. V dropped 7 bases and J dropped 5 bases, with 11 bases sitting between them. Here the CDR3 DNA reads TGTGCCATCAACCAAGGGGGGACTGAAGCTTTCTTT. Translated: CAINQGGTEAFF.

The chain employs TRBV20-1 and TRBJ1-2; maybe TRBD1 (6 bases). Germline V CDR1 and CDR2: DFQATT, SNEGSKA (reference sequence). V shed 8 bases and J shed 9 bases, with 16 bases lying between them. The CDR3 covers 11 residues. The CDR3 coding sequence is TGCAGTCCAAGAGGGGGTGAGAGCTACACCTTC. Amino acid sequence: CSPRGGESYTF.

This clonotype was recorded many times. The chain couples TRBV30 to TRBJ2-1; possible D gene TRBD2, 7 bases. The CDR3 covers 14 residues. Germline loops: CDR1 GTSNPN, CDR2 SVGIG (reference sequence). V lost 2 bases, J lost 7 bases, and 15 bases lay in between. The CDR3 spells CAWSKGGALNEQFF. The CDR3 DNA sequence: TGTGCCTGGAGTAAAGGGGGGGCGTTGAATGAGCAGTTCTTC.

The DNA for the CDR3 is TGCAGTGCTAGAGTCCAAGCGGGGGGGCAGCAAGAGACCCAGTACTTC. Its translation is CSARVQAGGQQETQYF. V is TRBV20-1 and J is TRBJ2-5; 10 bases agree with TRBD2. The J segment lost 2 bases and the V segment lost 1 base, leaving 7 bases of the junction unmatched. This CDR3 is 16 amino acids long. Germline CDR1 reads DFQATT; CDR2 reads SNEGSKA (reference sequence).

The chain carries TRBV24-1 and TRBJ1-5; the D gene is possibly TRBD1 (5 bases). With 2 bases removed from V and 7 bases from J, the gap between germline ends came to 11 bases. Germline CDR1 is KGHDR and CDR2 is SFDVKD. This CDR3 is built from 14 residues. CDR3 sequence (DNA): TGTGCCACCAGTGATTCATGGGGGTTCCAGCCCCAGCATTTT. This encodes CATSDSWGFQPQHF.

This clonotype was picked up many times. The chain joins TRBV29-1 to TRBJ2-2, with D unresolved. Germline V gene lookup returns CDR1 SQVTM and CDR2 ANQGSEA. V was cut by 3 bases and J by 4 bases, with 12 bases left in between. CDR3 length: 14 amino acids. For the CDR3, the DNA is TGCAGCGTTGACCACCCCTCGGGCACCGGGGAGCTGTTTTTT. This translates into CSVDHPSGTGELFF.

Ten or more counts support this clonotype. The chain is built from TRBV20-1 and TRBJ1-1; D ambiguous. V was shortened by 5 bases and J by 1 base, with 17 bases between the two germline ends. Germline loops: CDR1 DFQATT, CDR2 SNEGSKA (reference sequence). The CDR3 runs 15 residues. The CDR3 loop reads CSAARQVPPNTEAFF. CDR3 DNA sequence: TGCAGTGCTGCCCGGCAGGTTCCCCCGAACACTGAAGCTTTCTTT.

This clonotype showed up many times. The CDR3 reads CASSLEPNTEAFF. The CDR3 DNA is TGTGCCAGCAGCTTAGAACCGAACACTGAAGCTTTCTTT. The genes are TRBV7-2 and TRBJ1-1; D gene unclear. Trimming cost V 1 base and J 1 base, with 4 bases left between them. CDR1 is SGHTA and CDR2 is FQGNSA in the germline V gene. There are 13 residues in the CDR3.

This clonotype has just a few counts. The chain employs TRBV18 and TRBJ2-1; D tentatively fits TRBD1 or TRBD2 (5 bases each). V was shortened by 3 bases and J by 8 bases, with 17 bases between the two germline ends. In germline, CDR1 is KGHSH, CDR2 LQKENI. The CDR3 is 15 residues long. The CDR3 DNA reads as TGTGCCAGCTCACCGTTCTTGATGGGGCGGGATGAGCAGTTCTTC. As protein: CASSPFLMGRDEQFF.

This clonotype has at least ten counts. The V call is TRBV5-6, the J call TRBJ1-1, with 9 bases fitting TRBD1. The trim removed 3 bases at V and 3 bases at J, leaving 6 bases unmatched. Germline-derived CDR1 and CDR2 are SGHDT and YYEEEE. There are 15 residues in the CDR3. DNA of the CDR3: TGTGCCAGCAGCTCTACAGGGGGCCAGGACACTGAAGCTTTCTTT. This codes for CASSSTGGQDTEAFF.

This clonotype has more than one count but fewer than ten. J is TRBJ1-1 and V is TRBV10-3; D unresolved. CDR1 is ENHRY and CDR2 is SYGVKD in the germline V gene. The CDR3 is 13 amino acids. V lost 1 base, J lost 1 base, and 4 bases lay in between. CDR3 nucleotides: TGTGCCATCAGTGAGTTTACGAACACTGAAGCTTTCTTT. It specifies CAISEFTNTEAFF.

The chain employs TRBV24-1 and TRBJ2-3; D gene uncertain. V was pared by 2 bases and J by 4 bases, with 18 bases between. Germline CDR1 KGHDR, CDR2 SFDVKD. This CDR3 region has 17 residues. CDR3 residues: CATSDSEPFGSADTQYF. Here the CDR3 DNA reads TGTGCCACCAGTGATTCCGAACCTTTCGGATCGGCAGATACGCAGTATTTT.

This clonotype was seen repeatedly, ten times or more. The chain recombines TRBV10-3 with TRBJ2-1; 10 bases align to TRBD1. With V trimmed by 3 bases and J by 10 bases, 6 bases remained unmatched. The CDR3 loop spans 14 amino acids. CDR1 is ENHRY, CDR2 SYGVKD, per germline. CDR3 amino acids: CAISDTGTGDEQFF. Written as DNA, the CDR3 is TGTGCCATCAGTGATACGGGGACAGGGGACGAGCAGTTCTTC.

This clonotype was picked up a small number of times. The chain employs TRBV12-3 or TRBV12-4 and TRBJ1-5; no clear D. Trimming left V 3 bases short and J 6 bases short, with 12 bases between. This CDR3 region has 14 residues. This CDR3 reads CASSFKTAGQPQHF. DNA of the CDR3: TGTGCCAGCAGTTTCAAAACGGCAGGTCAGCCCCAGCATTTT.

This clonotype was picked up many times. The chain couples TRBV20-1 to TRBJ2-1; 9 positions match TRBD2. CDR3 size: 16 residues. Germline CDR1 reads DFQATT; CDR2 reads SNEGSKA (reference sequence). The ends lost 5 bases at V and 8 bases at J; junction bases unmatched: 16. The CDR3 loop reads CSAFPPSGTSTYEQFF. The CDR3 nucleotides are TGCAGTGCTTTCCCCCCTAGCGGGACTAGCACCTATGAGCAGTTCTTC.

The chain joins TRBV21-1 to TRBJ2-3; the D call TRBD1 from the table was never checked on the DNA. TRBV21-1 is termed a pseudogene. The CDR3 is 19 residues long. The CDR3 sequence: CASSKIPRWAGRYTDTQYF. The CDR3 DNA reads TGTGCCAGCAGCAAAATTCCCAGGTGGGCGGGGAGATACACAGATACGCAGTATTTT.

This clonotype occurred many times. This chain uses TRBV5-1 with TRBJ1-1; a possible D gene is TRBD1 (5 bases). V shed 5 bases and J shed 7 bases, with 9 bases lying between them. Germline assignment: CDR1 SGHRS and CDR2 YFSETQ. This CDR3 is 11 amino acids long. CDR3: CASSGRGEAFF. CDR3 nucleotides: TGCGCCAGCAGTGGAAGGGGTGAAGCTTTCTTT.

Notes on this clonotype: A much more abundant neighbour one base away suggests this may be a read error. The rearrangement joins TRBV5-1 to TRBJ2-2; TRBD1 is a possible D gene (5 bases). Trimming removed 4 bases at V and 1 base at J, with 8 bases between. This CDR3 region has 14 residues. CDR1 SGHRS and CDR2 YFSETQ come from the germline V gene. The CDR3 sequence is CASSQGMNTGELFF. CDR3 sequence (DNA): TGCGCCAGCAGCCAGGGCATGAACACCGGGGAGCTGTTTTTT.

The chain combines TRBV10-2 with TRBJ2-3; a weak D match, TRBD2 (6 bases). Trimming took 0 bases from V and 5 from J, leaving 15 bases between them. The CDR3 totals 16 residues. The germline V gene encodes CDR1 WSHSY and CDR2 SAAADI. The CDR3 sequence: CASSESSGVQQDTQYF. The CDR3 DNA is TGCGCCAGCAGTGAGTCGTCGGGGGTACAGCAAGATACGCAGTATTTT.

The CDR3 DNA follows: TGTGCCTGGAGCCGGGACAGGAACTCCTACGAGCAGTACTTC. Protein: CAWSRDRNSYEQYF. This chain connects TRBV30 to TRBJ2-7; 8 nucleotides align to TRBD1. There are 14 residues in the CDR3. J gave up 0 bases and V 3 bases, and 4 bases lay outside the gene matches. CDR1 GTSNPN and CDR2 SVGIG come from the germline V gene (reference sequence).

The chain combines TRBV12-3 or TRBV12-4 with TRBJ1-5; 10 bases are a match to TRBD1. CDR3 length equals 14 residues. Trimming took 6 bases from V and 3 from J; bases not matched to a gene: 2. CDR3 sequence: CASRGTGDNQPQHF. DNA of the CDR3: TGTGCCAGCAGGGGGACAGGGGACAATCAGCCCCAGCATTTT.

At least ten counts were recorded for this clonotype. V gene TRBV29-1 combines with J gene TRBJ1-4; D may be TRBD1 (6 bases). Trimming took off 4 bases at V and 5 bases at J, with 17 bases between the two ends. Germline V CDR1 and CDR2: SQVTM, ANQGSEA. The CDR3 loop spans 15 amino acids. The CDR3 spells CSVVGLGGGNEKLFF. DNA of the CDR3: TGCAGCGTTGTCGGCCTGGGAGGGGGGAATGAAAAACTGTTTTTT.